Only one count was recorded for the clone carrying this T cell receptor beta chain. Antigen: not known. The sample comes from a study of OX40 agonist ivuxolimab in advanced cancers. Study summary: From about 23 to 85 years was the age range, with a mean of around 54 years, and over 80% were male.

Clones were read by immunoSEQ multiplex PCR, and TCRdb kept only the in-frame ones, dropping some. Here the sample spans roughly 65,000 clones, more than 70% being singletons. Study-wide points: Within 6 weeks, CD4+ and CD8+ blood T cells expanded clonally at 0.1 to 3.0 mg/kg. It was not determined which antigens were specifically recognized by the peripheral T cells that had undergone clonal expansion. Some nonresponders additionally presented with little normalized T-cell clonal expansion.

This CDR3 is built from 15 residues. Germline V CDR1 and CDR2: SGHRS, YFSETQ. The TCR was taken from an adult with an advanced solid tumor such as melanoma, head and neck, liver or kidney cancer. The starting material was CD4+ or CD8+ T cells sorted from blood, obtained in a trial of the OX40 agonist ivuxolimab. This chain links TRBV5-1 with TRBJ2-5; TRBD2 aligns across 13 bases. The J call may be wrong; the DNA end is better matched by TRBJ2-7. The CDR3 bases are TGCGCCAGCAGACAAACCGGGACTAGCGGGGCCGAGCAGTACTTC. This encodes CASRQTGTSGAEQYF.